The T cell receptor (beta chain) described here comes from a study of technical replicates of blood from several donors. The data were produced by immunoSEQ multiplex PCR, yet TCRdb's version contains in-frame clones alone and is incomplete. The sample records 75,000 to 95,000 clones, roughly 94% being singletons. Between the trimmed V and J ends, which lost 6 bases and 8 bases, there was a span of 14 bases. From germline, CDR1 is MDHEN and CDR2 SYDVKM. This CDR3 spans 13 amino acids. V gene TRBV28 combines with J gene TRBJ2-1; weak D call: TRBD2 (6 bases). Sequenced: T cells isolated from PBMCs. This sequence originates from a human donor in good health. The CDR3 spells CASRRGLSDEQFF. Written as DNA, the CDR3 is TGTGCCAGCAGGCGGGGACTTTCCGATGAGCAGTTCTTC.